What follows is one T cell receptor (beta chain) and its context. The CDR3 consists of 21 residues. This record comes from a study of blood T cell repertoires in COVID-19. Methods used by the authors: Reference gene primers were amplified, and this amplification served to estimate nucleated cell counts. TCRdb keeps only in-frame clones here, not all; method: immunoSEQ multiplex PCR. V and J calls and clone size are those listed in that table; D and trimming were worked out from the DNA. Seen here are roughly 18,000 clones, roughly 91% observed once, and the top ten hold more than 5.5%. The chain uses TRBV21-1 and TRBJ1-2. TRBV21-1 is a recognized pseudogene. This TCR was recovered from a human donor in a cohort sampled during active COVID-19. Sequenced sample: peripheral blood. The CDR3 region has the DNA TGTGCCAGCAGCAAATCGGCCCCCATGCGTGGTCTAGCAATTCAAATGAGGGGCTACACCTTC. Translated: CASSKSAPMRGLAIQMRGYTF.